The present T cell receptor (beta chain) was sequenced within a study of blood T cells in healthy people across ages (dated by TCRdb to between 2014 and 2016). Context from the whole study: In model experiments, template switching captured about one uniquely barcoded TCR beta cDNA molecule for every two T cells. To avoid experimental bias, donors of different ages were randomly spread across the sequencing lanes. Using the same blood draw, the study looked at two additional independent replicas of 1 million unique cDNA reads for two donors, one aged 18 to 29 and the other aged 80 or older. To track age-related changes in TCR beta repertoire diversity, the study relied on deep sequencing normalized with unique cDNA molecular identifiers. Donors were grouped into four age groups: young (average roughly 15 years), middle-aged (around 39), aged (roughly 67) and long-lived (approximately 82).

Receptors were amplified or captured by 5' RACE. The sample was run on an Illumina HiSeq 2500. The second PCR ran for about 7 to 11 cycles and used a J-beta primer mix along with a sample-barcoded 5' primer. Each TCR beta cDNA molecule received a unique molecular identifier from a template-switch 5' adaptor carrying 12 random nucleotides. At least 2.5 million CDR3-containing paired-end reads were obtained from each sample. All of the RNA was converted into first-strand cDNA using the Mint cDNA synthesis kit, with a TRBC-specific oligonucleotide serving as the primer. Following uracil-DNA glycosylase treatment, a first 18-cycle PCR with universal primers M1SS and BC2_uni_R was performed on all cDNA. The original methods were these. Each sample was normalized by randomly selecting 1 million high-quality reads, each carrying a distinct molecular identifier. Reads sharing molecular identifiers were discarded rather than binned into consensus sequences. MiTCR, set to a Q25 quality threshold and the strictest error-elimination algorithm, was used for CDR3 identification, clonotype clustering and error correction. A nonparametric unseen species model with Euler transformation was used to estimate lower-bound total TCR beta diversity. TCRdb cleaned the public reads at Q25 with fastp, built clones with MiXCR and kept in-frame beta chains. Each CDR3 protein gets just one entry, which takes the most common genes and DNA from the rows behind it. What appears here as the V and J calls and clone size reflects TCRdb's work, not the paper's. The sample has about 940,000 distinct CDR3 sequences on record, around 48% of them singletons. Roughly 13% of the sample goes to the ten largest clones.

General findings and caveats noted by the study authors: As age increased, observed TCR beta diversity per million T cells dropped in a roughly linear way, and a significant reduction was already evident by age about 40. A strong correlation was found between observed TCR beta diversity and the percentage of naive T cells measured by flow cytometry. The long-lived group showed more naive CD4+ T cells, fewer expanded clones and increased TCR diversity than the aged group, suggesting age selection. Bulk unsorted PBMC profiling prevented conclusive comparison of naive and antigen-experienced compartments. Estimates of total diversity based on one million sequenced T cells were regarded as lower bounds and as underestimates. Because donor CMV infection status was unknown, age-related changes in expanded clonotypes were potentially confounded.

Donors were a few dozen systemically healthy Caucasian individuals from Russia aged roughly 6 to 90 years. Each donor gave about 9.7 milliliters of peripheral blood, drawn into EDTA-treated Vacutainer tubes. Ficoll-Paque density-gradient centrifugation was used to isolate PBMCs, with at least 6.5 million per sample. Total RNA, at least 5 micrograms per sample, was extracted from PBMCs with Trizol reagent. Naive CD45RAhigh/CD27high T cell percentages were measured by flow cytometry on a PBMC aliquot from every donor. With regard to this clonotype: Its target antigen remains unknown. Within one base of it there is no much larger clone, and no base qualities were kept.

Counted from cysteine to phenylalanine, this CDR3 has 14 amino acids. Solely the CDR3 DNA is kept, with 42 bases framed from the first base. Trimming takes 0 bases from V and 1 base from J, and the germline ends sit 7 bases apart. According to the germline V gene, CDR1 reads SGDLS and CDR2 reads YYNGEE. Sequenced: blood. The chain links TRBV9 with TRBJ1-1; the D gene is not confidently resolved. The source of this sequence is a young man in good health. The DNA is TGTGCCAGCAGCGTAGCGGTTGGGAACACTGAAGCTTTCTTT. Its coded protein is CASSVAVGNTEAFF. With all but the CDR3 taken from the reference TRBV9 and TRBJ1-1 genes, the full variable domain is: DSGVTQTPKHLITATGQRVTLRCSPRSGDLSVYWYQQSLDQGLQFLIQYYNGEERAKGNILERFSAQQFPDLHSELNLSSLELGDSALYFCASSVAVGNTEAFFGQGTRLTVV.